This T cell receptor (beta chain) was sequenced in a study of shared clonotypes between healthy human individuals. Study context: Those who served as donors were a couple of women and a few men between the ages of 18 and 49.

As concerns this clone: Its antigen is unidentified.

Findings and caveats of the study: As a rule, naive subsets had a larger estimated richness than memory subsets. Among a few donors, roughly 5% of naive CD4 clonotypes were found in common.

The table came from immunoSEQ multiplex PCR; TCRdb's copy has only in-frame clones and leaves some out. The table has roughly 760,000 clones, around 74% seen once. Source material: memory CD4+ T cells sorted from blood. Documented subset: CD45RA-negative fraction. This clonotype was sampled from a woman in her thirties in good health.

CDR3 nucleotide sequence: TGTGCCAGTCGAGACAGGTATAGCAATCAGCCCCAGCATTTT. The encoded protein is CASRDRYSNQPQHF. The V and J genes are TRBV19 and TRBJ1-5; D is perhaps TRBD1 (6 bases). The germline gives CDR1 LNHDA, CDR2 SQIVND (reference sequence). The length of the CDR3 is 14 residues. Trimming took 8 bases from V and 0 from J, leaving 11 bases between them.